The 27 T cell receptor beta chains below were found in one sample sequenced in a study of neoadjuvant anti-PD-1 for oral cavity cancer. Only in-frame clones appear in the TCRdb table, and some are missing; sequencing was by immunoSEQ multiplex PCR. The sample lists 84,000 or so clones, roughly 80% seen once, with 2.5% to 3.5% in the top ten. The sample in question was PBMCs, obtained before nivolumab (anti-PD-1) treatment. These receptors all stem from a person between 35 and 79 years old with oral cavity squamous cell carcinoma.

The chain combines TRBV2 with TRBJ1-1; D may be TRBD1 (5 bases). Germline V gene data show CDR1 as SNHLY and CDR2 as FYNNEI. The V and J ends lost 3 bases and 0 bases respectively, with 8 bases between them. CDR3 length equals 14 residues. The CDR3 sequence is CASSELGVNTEAFF. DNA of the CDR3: TGTGCCAGCAGTGAGTTGGGGGTGAACACTGAAGCTTTCTTT.

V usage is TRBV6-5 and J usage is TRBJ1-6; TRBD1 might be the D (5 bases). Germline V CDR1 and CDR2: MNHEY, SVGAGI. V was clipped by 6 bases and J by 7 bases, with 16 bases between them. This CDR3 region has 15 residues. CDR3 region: CASRRDLALNSPLHF. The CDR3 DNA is TGTGCCAGCAGGAGGGACCTCGCCCTCAATTCACCCCTCCACTTT.

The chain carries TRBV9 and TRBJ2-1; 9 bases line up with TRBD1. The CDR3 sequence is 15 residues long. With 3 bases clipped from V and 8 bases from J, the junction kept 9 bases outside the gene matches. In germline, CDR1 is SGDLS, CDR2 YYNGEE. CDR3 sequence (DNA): TGTGCCAGCAGCGGACAGGGGGGCAAAAGTCATGAGCAGTTCTTC. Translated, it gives CASSGQGGKSHEQFF.

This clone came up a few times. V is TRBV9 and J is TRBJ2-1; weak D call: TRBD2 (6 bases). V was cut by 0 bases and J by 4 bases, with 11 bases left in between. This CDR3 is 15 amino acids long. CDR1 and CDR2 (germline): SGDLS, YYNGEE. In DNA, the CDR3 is TGTGCCAGCAGCGTAGCCGGGAGTGAGTACAATGAGCAGTTCTTC. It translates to CASSVAGSEYNEQFF.

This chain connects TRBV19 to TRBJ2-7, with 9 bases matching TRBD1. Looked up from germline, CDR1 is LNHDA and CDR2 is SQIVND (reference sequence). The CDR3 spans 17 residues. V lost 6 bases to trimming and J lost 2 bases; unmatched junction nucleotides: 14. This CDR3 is CASSESPGTGFAYEQYF. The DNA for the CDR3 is TGTGCCAGTAGCGAGAGCCCCGGGACAGGGTTCGCCTACGAGCAGTACTTC.

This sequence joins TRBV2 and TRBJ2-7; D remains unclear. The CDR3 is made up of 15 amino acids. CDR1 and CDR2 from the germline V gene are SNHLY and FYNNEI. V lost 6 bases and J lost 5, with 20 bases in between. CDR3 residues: CASSPDQTSGNEQYF. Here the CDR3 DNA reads TGTGCCAGCAGCCCCGACCAGACCAGTGGCAACGAGCAGTACTTC.

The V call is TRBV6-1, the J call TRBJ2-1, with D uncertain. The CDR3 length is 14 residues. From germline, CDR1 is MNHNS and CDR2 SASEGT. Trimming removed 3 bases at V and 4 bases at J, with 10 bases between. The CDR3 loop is CASSDNGFYNEQFF. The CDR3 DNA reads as TGTGCCAGCAGTGATAACGGGTTTTACAATGAGCAGTTCTTC.

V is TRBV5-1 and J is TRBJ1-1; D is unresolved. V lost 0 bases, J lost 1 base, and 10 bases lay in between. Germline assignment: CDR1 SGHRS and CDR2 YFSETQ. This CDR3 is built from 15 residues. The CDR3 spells CASSLEQPSNTEAFF. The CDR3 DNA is TGCGCCAGCAGCTTGGAACAGCCCTCGAACACTGAAGCTTTCTTT. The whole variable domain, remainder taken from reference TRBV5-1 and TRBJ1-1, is KAGVTQTPRYLIKTRGQQVTLSCSPISGHRSVSWYQQTPGQGLQFLFEYFSETQRNKGNFPGRFSGRQFSNSRSEMNVSTLELGDSALYLCASSLEQPSNTEAFFGQGTRLTVV.

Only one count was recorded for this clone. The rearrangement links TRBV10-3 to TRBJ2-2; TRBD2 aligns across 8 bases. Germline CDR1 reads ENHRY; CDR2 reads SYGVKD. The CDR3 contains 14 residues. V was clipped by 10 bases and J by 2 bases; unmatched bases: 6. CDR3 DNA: TGTGCCACTTCGGGACTAGAAAACACCGGGGAGCTGTTTTTT. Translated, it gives CATSGLENTGELFF.

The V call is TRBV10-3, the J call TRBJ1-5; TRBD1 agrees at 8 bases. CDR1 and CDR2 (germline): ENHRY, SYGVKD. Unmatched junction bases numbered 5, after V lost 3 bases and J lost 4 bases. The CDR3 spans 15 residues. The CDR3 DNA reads TGTGCCATCAGTGACAGGGGGCTCGGAAATCAGCCCCAGCATTTT. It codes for CAISDRGLGNQPQHF.

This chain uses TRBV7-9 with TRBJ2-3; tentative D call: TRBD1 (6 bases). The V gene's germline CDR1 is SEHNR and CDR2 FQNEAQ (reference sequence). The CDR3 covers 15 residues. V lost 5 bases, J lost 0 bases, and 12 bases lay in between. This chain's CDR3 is CASSQGIGSTDTQYF. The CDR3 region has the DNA TGTGCCAGCAGCCAGGGGATTGGGAGCACAGATACGCAGTATTTT.

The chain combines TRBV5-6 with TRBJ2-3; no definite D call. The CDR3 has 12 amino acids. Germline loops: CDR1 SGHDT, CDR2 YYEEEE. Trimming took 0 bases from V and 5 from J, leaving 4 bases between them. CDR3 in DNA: TGTGCCAGCAGCTTGGATGGAGATACGCAGTATTTT. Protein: CASSLDGDTQYF.

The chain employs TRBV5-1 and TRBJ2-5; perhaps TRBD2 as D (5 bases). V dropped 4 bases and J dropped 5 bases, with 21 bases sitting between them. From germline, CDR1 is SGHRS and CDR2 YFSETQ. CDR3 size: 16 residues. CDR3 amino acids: CASSLPVYGGLETQYF. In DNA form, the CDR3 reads TGCGCCAGCAGCCTCCCCGTGTATGGCGGGTTGGAGACCCAGTACTTC.

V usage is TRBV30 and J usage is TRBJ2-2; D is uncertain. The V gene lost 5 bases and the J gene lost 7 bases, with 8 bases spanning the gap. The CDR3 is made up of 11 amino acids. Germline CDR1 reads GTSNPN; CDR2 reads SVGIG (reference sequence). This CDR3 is CAWDGSGELFF. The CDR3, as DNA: TGTGCCTGGGATGGAAGCGGGGAGCTGTTTTTT.

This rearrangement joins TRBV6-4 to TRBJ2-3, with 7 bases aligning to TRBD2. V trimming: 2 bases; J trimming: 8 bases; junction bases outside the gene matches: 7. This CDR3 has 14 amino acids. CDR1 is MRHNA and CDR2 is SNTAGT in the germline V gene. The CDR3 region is CASSDGGSHGTQYF. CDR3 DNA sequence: TGTGCCAGCAGTGACGGCGGGAGTCATGGTACGCAGTATTTT.

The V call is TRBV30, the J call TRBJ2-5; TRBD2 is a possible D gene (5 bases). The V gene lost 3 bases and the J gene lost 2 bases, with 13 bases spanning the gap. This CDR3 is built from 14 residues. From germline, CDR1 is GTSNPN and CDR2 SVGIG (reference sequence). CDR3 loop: CAWSLLGGQETQYF. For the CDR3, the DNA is TGTGCCTGGAGCCTACTTGGCGGGCAAGAGACCCAGTACTTC. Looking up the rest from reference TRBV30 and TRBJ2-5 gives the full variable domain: SQTIHQWPATLVQPVGSPLSLECTVEGTSNPNLYWYRQAAGRGLQLLFYSVGIGQISSEVPQNLSASRPQDRQFILSSKKLLLSDSGFYLCAWSLLGGQETQYFGPGTRLLVL.

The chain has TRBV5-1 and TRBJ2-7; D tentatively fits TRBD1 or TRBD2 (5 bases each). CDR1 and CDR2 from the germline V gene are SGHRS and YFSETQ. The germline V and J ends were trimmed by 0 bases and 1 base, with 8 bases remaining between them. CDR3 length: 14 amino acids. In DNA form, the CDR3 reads TGCGCCAGCAGCTTGGAGAGGGGATCCTACGAGCAGTACTTC. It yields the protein CASSLERGSYEQYF.

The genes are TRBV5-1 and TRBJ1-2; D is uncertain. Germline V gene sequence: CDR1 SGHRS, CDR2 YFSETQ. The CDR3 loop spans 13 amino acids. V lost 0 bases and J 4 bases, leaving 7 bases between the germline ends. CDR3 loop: CASSLEGPYGYTF. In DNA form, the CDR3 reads TGCGCCAGCAGCTTGGAGGGTCCCTATGGCTACACCTTC.

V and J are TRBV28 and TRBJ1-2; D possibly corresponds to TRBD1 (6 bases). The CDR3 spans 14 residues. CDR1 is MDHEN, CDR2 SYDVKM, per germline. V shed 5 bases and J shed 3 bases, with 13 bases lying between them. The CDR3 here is CASSDIGQYYGYTF. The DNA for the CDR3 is TGTGCCAGCAGTGATATCGGACAGTACTATGGCTACACCTTC.

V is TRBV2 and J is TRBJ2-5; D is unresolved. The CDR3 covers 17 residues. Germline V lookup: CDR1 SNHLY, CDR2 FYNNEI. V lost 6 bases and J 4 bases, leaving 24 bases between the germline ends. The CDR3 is CASSAMGTFVPPETQYF. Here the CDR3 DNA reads TGTGCCAGCAGCGCAATGGGAACTTTCGTCCCCCCAGAGACCCAGTACTTC.

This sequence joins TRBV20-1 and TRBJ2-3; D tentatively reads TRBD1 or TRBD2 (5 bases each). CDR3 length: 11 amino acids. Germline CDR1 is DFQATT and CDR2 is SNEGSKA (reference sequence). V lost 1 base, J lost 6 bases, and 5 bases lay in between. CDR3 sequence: CSARGGDTQYF. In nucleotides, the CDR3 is TGCAGTGCTAGAGGGGGGGATACGCAGTATTTT.

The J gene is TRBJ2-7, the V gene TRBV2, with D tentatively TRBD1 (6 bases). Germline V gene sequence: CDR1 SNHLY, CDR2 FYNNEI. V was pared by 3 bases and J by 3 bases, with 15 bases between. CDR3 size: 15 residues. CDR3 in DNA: TGTGCCAGCAGTGACCACAGGGCAAGCAACTACGAGCAGTACTTC. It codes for CASSDHRASNYEQYF.

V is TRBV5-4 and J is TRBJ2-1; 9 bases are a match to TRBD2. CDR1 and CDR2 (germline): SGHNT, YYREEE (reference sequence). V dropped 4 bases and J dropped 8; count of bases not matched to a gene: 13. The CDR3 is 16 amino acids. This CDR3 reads CASSTPRSGSGDEQFF. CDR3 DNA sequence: TGTGCCAGCAGCACCCCCCGTAGCGGGAGTGGGGATGAGCAGTTCTTC.

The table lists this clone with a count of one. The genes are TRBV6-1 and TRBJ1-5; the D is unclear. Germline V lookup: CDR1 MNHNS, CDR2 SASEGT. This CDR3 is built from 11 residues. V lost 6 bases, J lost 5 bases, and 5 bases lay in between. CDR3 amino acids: CASRSDQPQHF. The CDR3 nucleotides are TGTGCCAGCAGGTCAGATCAGCCCCAGCATTTT.

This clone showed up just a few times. CDR3 DNA: TGTGCCAGCAGCCAAGGGAGCCTAGCGGGAGCGGGTGAGCAGTTCTTC. Translating gives CASSQGSLAGAGEQFF. The V call is TRBV4-2, the J call TRBJ2-1; TRBD2 agrees at 10 bases. Germline assignment: CDR1 LGHNA and CDR2 YNFKEQ. This CDR3 is 16 amino acids long. The V and J ends lost 1 base and 9 bases, in that order; junction bases with no gene match: 9.

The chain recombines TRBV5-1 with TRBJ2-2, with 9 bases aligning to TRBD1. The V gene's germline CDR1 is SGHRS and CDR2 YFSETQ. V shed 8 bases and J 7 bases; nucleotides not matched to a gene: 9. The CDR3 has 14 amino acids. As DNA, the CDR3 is TGCGCCAGTGGACAGGGGTCCGGGATCGGGGAGCTGTTTTTT. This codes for CASGQGSGIGELFF.

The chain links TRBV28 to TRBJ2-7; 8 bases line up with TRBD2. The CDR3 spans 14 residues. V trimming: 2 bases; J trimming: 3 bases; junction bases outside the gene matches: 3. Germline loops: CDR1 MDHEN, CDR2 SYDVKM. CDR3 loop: CASSLLAGDYEQYF. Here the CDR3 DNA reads TGTGCCAGCAGTTTACTAGCGGGCGACTACGAGCAGTACTTC. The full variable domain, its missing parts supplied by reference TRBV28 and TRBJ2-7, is DVKVTQSSRYLVKRTGEKVFLECVQDMDHENMFWYRQDPGLGLRLIYFSYDVKMKEKGDIPEGYSVSREKKERFSLILESASTNQTSMYLCASSLLAGDYEQYFGPGTRLTVT.